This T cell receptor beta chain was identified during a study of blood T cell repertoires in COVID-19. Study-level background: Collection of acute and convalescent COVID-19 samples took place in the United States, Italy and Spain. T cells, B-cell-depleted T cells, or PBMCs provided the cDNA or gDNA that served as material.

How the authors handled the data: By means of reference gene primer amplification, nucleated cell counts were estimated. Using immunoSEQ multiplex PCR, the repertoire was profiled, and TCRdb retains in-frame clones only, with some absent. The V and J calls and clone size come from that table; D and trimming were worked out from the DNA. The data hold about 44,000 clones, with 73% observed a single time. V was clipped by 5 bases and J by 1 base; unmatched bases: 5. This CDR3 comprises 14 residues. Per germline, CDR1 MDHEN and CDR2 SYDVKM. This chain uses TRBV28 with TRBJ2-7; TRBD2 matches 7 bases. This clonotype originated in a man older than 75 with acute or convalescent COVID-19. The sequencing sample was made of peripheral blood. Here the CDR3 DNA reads TGTGCCAGCAGTCGACTAGCAGATTCCTACGAGCAGTACTTC. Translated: CASSRLADSYEQYF.